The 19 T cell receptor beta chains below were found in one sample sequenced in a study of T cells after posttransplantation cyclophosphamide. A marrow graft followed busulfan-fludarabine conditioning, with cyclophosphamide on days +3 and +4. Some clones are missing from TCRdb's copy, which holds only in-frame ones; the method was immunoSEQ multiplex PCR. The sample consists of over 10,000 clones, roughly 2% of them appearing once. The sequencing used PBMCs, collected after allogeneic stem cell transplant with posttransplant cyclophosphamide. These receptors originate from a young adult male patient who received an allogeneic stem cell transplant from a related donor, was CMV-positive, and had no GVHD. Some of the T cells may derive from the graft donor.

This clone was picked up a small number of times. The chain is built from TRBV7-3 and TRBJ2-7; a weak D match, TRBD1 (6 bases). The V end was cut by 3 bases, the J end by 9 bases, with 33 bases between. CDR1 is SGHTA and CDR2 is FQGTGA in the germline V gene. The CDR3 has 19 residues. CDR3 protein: CASSLSGGRHFPNSKGQYF. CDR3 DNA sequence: TGTGCCAGCAGCTTGAGTGGGGGCAGACACTTCCCTAACTCTAAGGGGCAGTACTTC.

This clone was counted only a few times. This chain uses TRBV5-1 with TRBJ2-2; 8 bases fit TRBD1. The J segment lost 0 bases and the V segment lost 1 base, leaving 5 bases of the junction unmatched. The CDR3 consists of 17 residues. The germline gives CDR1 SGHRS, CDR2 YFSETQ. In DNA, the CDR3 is TGCGCCAGCAGCTTGTGGGGGACAGGCCCGAACACCGGGGAGCTGTTTTTT. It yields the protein CASSLWGTGPNTGELFF.

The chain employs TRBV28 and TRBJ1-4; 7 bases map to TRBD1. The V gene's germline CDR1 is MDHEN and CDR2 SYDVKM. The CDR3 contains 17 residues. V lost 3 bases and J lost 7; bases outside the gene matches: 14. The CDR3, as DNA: TGTGCCAGCAGTTTTCGGTATACAGGGGCGCTTGGTGAAAAACTGTTTTTT. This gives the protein CASSFRYTGALGEKLFF.

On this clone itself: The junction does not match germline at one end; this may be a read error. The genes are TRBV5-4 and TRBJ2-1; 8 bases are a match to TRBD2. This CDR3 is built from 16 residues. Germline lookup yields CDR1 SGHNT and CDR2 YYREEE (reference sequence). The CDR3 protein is CASSSYLHATGGQFIF. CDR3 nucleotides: TGTGCCAGCAGCTCCTACCTGCACGCGACGGGGGGGCAATTCATCTTC.

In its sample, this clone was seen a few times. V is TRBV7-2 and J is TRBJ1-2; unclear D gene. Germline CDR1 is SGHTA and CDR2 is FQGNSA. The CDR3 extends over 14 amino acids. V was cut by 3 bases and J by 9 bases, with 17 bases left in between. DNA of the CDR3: TGTGCCAGCAGCTTTGGCCAGACTCTTTATAGCTACACCTTC. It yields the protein CASSFGQTLYSYTF. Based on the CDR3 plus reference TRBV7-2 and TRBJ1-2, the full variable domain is GAGVSQSPSNKVTEKGKDVELRCDPISGHTALYWYRQSLGQGLEFLIYFQGNSAPDKSGLPSDRFSAERTGGSVSTLTIQRTQQEDSAVYLCASSFGQTLYSYTFGSGTRLTVV.

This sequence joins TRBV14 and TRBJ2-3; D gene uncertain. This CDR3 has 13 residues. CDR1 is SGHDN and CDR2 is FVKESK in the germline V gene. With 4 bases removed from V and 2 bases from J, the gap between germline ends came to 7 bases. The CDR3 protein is CASSRATTDTQYF. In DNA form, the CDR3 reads TGTGCCAGCAGCCGTGCTACCACAGATACGCAGTATTTT. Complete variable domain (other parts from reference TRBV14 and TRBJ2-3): EAGVTQFPSHSVIEKGQTVTLRCDPISGHDNLYWYRRVMGKEIKFLLHFVKESKQDESGMPNNRFLAERTGGTYSTLKVQPAELEDSGVYFCASSRATTDTQYFGPGTRLTVL.

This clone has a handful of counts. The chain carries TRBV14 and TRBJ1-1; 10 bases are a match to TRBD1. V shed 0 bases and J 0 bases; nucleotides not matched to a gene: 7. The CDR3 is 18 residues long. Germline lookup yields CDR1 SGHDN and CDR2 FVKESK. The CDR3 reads CASSQDFLTGGLNTEAFF. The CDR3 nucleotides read TGTGCCAGCAGCCAAGACTTTTTGACAGGGGGCCTGAACACTGAAGCTTTCTTT.

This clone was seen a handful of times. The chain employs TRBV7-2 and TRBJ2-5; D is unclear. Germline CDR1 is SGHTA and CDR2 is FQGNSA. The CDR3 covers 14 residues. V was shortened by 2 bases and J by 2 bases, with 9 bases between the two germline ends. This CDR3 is CASSLNTFQETQYF. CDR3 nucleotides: TGTGCCAGCAGCTTAAACACCTTTCAAGAGACCCAGTACTTC.

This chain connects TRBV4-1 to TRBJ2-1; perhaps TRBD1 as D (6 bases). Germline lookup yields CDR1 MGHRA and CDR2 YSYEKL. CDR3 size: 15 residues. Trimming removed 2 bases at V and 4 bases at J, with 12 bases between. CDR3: CASSQQQGLYNEQFF. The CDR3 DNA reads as TGCGCCAGCAGCCAACAACAGGGATTATACAATGAGCAGTTCTTC.

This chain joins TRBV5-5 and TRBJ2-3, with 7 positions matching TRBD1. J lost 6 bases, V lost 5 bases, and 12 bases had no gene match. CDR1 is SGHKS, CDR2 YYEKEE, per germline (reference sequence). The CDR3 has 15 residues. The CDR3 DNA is TGTGCCAGCAGGGGGACAGCCCGGGAAGACGATACGCAGTATTTT. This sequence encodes CASRGTAREDDTQYF.

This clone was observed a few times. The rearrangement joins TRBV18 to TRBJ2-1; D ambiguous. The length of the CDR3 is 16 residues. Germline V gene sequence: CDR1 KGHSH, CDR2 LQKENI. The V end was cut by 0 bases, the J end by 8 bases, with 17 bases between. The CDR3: CASSPPSSAASHEQFF. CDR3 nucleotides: TGTGCCAGCTCACCACCGTCCAGCGCCGCCTCCCATGAGCAGTTCTTC.

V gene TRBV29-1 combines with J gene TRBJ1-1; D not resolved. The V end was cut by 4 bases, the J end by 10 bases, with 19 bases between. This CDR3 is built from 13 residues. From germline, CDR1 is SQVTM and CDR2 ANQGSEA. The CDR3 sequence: CSVVWGWIGGAFF. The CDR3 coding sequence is TGCAGCGTTGTGTGGGGTTGGATAGGAGGAGCTTTCTTT.

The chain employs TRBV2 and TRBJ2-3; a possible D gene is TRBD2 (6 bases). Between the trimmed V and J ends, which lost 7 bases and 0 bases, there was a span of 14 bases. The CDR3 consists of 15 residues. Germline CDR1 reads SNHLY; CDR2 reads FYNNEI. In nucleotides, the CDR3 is TGTGCCAGCAACCGGGGGAACCCTAGCACAGATACGCAGTATTTT. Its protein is CASNRGNPSTDTQYF.

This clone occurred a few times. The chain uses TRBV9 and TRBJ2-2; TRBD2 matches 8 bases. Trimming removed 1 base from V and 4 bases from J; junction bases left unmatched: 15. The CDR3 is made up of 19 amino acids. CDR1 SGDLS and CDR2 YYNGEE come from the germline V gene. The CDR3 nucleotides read TGTGCCAGCAGCGTATCTTCCCTTCCGGGGGGGGGCGCCACCGGGGAGCTGTTTTTT. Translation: CASSVSSLPGGGATGELFF. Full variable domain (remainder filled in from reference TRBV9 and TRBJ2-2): DSGVTQTPKHLITATGQRVTLRCSPRSGDLSVYWYQQSLDQGLQFLIQYYNGEERAKGNILERFSAQQFPDLHSELNLSSLELGDSALYFCASSVSSLPGGGATGELFFGEGSRLTVL.

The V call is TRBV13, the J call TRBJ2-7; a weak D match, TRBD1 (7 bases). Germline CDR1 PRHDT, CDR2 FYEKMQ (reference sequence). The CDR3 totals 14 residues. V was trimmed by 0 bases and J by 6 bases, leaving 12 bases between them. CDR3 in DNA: TGTGCCAGCAGCTTAGGCGGAGGGGGCGCCGAGCAGTACTTC. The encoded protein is CASSLGGGGAEQYF.

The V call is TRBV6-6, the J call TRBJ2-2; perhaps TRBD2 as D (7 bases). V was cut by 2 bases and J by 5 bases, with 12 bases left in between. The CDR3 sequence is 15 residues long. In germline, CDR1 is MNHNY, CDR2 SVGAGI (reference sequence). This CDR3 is CASSYGGARTGELFF. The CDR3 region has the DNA TGTGCCAGCAGTTACGGGGGGGCACGGACCGGGGAGCTGTTTTTT.

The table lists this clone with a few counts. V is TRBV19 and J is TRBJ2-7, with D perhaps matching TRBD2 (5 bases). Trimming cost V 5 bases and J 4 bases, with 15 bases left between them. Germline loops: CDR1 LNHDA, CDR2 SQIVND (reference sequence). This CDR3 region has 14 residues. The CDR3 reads CASSLSAGVYEQYF. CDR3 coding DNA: TGTGCCAGTAGTTTGTCCGCCGGGGTGTACGAGCAGTACTTC.

CDR3 sequence (DNA): TGTGCCAGCAGCACCTCCGGGACTAGAAATGAGCAGTTCTTC. This gives the protein CASSTSGTRNEQFF. The gene calls are TRBV11-2 and TRBJ2-1; 8 positions agree with TRBD2. V dropped 5 bases and J dropped 7; count of bases not matched to a gene: 7. The CDR3 has 14 residues. Germline lookup yields CDR1 SGHAT and CDR2 FQNNGV.

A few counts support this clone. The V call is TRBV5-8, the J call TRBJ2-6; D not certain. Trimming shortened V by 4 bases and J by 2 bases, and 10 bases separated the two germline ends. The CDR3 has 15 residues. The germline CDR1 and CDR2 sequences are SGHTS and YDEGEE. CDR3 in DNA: TGTGCCAGCAGCCCCACTCGCACTGGGGCCAACGTCCTGACTTTC. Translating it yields CASSPTRTGANVLTF.